This TCR beta chain was captured by sequencing in a study of low-dose radiotherapy and immunotherapy resistance in tumors. This clonotype was observed at least ten times. Time point denoted: after trial treatment. Treatment noted: LDRT plus nivolumab, ipilimumab, low-dose cyclophosphamide and aspirin (RACIN trial). Enrollment required an advanced solid tumor negative for tumor-infiltrating lymphocytes. Alpha- and beta-chain coverage of first-strand cDNA came from TRAV- and TRBV-specific primers. PCR amplification of the TCRs was performed with Phusion for approximately 20 PCR cycles, and it relied on a constant-region primer together with a V-primer adapter. TCRdb independently ran MiXCR on the reads; one entry per CDR3 protein. The sample holds about 39,000 distinct CDR3 sequences, about 20% seen once. CDR3 length: 17 amino acids. V shed 6 bases and J shed 0 bases, with 18 bases lying between them. Germline V gene sequence: CDR1 MNHEY, CDR2 SVGAGI.

V gene TRBV6-5 combines with J gene TRBJ2-1, with a possible D match to TRBD2 (6 bases). This specimen was PBMCs, taken after low-dose radiotherapy plus immunotherapy. The source is a female donor with ovarian cancer. The CDR3: CASSPRAGKSSYNEQFF. The DNA for the CDR3 is TGTGCCAGCAGCCCCCGGGCGGGGAAGAGCTCCTACAATGAGCAGTTCTTC.